This passage covers 3 T cell receptor beta chains from one sample sequenced in a study of blood T cells in healthy people across ages. A second about 7 to 11 cycle PCR used barcoded and J-beta primers. TCRdb used MiXCR to reprocess the 5' RACE reads, holding one entry per CDR3 protein. The sample contains 270,000 or so distinct CDR3 sequences, 27% of which appear only once. The specimen sequenced was blood. These receptors came from a woman in her 70s in good health.

The chain has TRBV20-1 and TRBJ2-1; TRBD1 or TRBD2 may be the D gene (5 bases each). Germline CDR1 and CDR2: DFQATT and SNEGSKA (reference sequence). V dropped 3 bases and J dropped 8 bases, with 17 bases sitting between them. The CDR3 is 14 amino acids. This CDR3 reads CSASFWGSGYEQFF. Here the CDR3 DNA reads TGCAGTGCTAGTTTTTGGGGGAGTGGCTATGAGCAGTTCTTC.

V gene TRBV3-1 combines with J gene TRBJ2-5; 11 bases match TRBD1. The junction had 1 base not matched to a gene; V was cut back by 1 base and J by 0 bases. Germline V gene data show CDR1 as LGHDT and CDR2 as YNNKEL (reference sequence). The CDR3 contains 16 residues. The CDR3 protein is CASSQGTGGYQETQYF. The CDR3 DNA reads as TGTGCCAGCAGCCAAGGGACAGGGGGCTACCAAGAGACCCAGTACTTC.

The gene calls are TRBV6-1 and TRBJ2-3; D is unclear. This CDR3 comprises 16 residues. Germline V gives CDR1 MNHNS, CDR2 SASEGT. Between the trimmed V and J ends, which lost 4 bases and 5 bases, there was a span of 19 bases. CDR3 DNA sequence: TGTGCCAGCAGTGGGATTTATAATCTCGCACAAGATACGCAGTATTTT. Encoded protein: CASSGIYNLAQDTQYF.